This T cell receptor beta chain was recorded in a study of glioma-infiltrating T cells after dendritic cell vaccination. Study details: Dendritic cell vaccination trial patients had either newly diagnosed or recurrent glioblastoma.

Libraries were prepared by immunoSEQ multiplex PCR; TCRdb keeps only in-frame clonotypes and omits some of them. Here the sample spans more than 95,000 clones, nearly 90% being singletons. Stated time point: after dendritic cell vaccination, including at tumor progression/relapse. Blood PBMC samples: pre-vaccination, two weeks post third vaccination, and at tumor progression. This specimen was blood, taken after dendritic cell vaccination. This TCR derives from a human donor with glioblastoma.

In DNA, the CDR3 is TGTGCCAGTAGTCCGGGACTAGCGGTCTATGAGCAGTTCTTC. It translates to CASSPGLAVYEQFF. The chain joins TRBV19 to TRBJ2-1, with TRBD2 matching 11 bases. The CDR3 extends over 14 amino acids. J lost 8 bases, V lost 5 bases, and 5 bases had no gene match. CDR1 LNHDA and CDR2 SQIVND come from the germline V gene (reference sequence).